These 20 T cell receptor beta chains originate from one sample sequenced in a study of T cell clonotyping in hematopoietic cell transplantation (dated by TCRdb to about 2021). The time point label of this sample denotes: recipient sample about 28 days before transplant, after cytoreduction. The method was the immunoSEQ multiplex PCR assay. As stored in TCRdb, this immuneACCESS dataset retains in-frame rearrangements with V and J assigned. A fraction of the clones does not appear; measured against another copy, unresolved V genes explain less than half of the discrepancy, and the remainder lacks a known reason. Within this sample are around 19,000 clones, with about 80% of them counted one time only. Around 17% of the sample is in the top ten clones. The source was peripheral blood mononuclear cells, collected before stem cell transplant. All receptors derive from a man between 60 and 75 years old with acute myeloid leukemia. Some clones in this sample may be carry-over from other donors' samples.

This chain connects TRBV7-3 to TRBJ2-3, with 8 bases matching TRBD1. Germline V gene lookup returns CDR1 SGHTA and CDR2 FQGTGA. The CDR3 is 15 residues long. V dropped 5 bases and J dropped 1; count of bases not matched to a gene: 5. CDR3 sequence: CASSPSGQGTDTQYF. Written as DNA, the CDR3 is TGTGCCAGCAGCCCCTCGGGACAGGGCACAGATACGCAGTATTTT.

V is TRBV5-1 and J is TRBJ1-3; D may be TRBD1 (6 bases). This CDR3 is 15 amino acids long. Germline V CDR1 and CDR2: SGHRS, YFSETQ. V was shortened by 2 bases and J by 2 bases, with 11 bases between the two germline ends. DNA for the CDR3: TGCGCCAGCAGCTTAGCAGGGGCGACTGGAAACACCATATATTTT. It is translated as CASSLAGATGNTIYF.

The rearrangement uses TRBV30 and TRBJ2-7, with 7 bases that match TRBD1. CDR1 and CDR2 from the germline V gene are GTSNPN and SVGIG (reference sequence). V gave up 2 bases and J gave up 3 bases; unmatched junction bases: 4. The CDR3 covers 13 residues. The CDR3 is CAWSSTGDYEQYF. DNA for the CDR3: TGTGCCTGGAGTAGCACAGGGGACTACGAGCAGTACTTC.

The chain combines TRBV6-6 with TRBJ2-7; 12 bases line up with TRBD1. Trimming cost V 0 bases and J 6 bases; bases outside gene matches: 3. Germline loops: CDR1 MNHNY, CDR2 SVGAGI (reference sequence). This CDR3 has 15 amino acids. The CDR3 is CASSYSRDRGREQYF. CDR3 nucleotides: TGTGCCAGCAGTTACTCCCGGGACAGGGGGCGCGAGCAGTACTTC.

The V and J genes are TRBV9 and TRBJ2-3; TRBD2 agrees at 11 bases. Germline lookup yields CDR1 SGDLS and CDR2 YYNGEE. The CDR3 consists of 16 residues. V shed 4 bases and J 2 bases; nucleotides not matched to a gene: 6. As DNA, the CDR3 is TGTGCCAGCAGCTCCCGACTAGCGGGGATCACAGATACGCAGTATTTT. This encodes CASSSRLAGITDTQYF.

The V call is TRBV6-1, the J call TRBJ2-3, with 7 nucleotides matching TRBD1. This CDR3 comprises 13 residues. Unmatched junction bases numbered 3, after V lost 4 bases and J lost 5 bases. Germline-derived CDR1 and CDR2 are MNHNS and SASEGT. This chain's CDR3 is CASSAQGVDTQYF. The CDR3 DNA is TGTGCCAGCAGTGCCCAGGGGGTAGATACGCAGTATTTT.

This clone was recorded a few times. CDR3 residues: CASSLGHLPYEQYF. CDR3 coding DNA: TGTGCCAGCAGCCTCGGGCACCTGCCCTACGAGCAGTACTTC. The chain couples TRBV11-2 to TRBJ2-7; unclear D gene. V lost 5 bases, J lost 2 bases, and 13 bases lay in between. Germline assignment: CDR1 SGHAT and CDR2 FQNNGV. This CDR3 has 14 amino acids.

CDR3 in amino acids: CASSLLLRGRRRMDTQYF. The DNA of the CDR3 is TGTGCCAGCAGCTTACTTCTCAGGGGGCGAAGAAGGATGGATACGCAGTATTTT. This sequence joins TRBV7-8 and TRBJ2-3; TRBD1 aligns across 8 bases. Germline V lookup: CDR1 SGHVS, CDR2 FQNEAQ. The CDR3 runs 18 residues. V lost 2 bases and J lost 6; bases outside the gene matches: 16.

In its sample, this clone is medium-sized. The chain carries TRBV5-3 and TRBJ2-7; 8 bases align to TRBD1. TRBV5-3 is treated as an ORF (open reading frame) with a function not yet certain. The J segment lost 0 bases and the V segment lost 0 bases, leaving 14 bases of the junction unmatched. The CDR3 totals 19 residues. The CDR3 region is CARSLATRRVTGGSYEQYF. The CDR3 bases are TGTGCCAGAAGCTTGGCCACCAGACGGGTAACAGGGGGCTCCTACGAGCAGTACTTC.

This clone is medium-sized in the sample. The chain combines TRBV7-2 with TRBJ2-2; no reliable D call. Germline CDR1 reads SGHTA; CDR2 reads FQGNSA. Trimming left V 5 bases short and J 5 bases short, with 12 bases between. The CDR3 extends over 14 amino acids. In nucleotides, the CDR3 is TGTGCCAGCAGCCCCGACAAAGGGACCGGGGAGCTGTTTTTT. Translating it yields CASSPDKGTGELFF.

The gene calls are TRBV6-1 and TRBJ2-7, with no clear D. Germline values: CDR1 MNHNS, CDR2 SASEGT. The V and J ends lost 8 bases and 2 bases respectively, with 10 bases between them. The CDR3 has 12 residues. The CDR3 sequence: CASSYSTYEQYF. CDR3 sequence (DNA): TGTGCCAGCTCGTACAGTACCTACGAGCAGTACTTC.

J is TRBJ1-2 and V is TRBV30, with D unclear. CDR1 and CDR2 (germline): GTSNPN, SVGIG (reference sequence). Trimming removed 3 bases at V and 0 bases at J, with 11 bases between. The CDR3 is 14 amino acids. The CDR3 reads CAWSFTGANYGYTF. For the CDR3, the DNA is TGTGCCTGGAGCTTTACGGGAGCTAACTATGGCTACACCTTC.

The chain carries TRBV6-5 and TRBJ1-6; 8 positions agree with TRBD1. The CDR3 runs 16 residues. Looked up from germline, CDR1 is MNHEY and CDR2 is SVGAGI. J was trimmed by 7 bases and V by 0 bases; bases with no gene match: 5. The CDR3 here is CASSYSTTGENSPLHF. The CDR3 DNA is TGTGCCAGCAGTTACTCGACGACAGGGGAGAATTCACCCCTCCACTTT.

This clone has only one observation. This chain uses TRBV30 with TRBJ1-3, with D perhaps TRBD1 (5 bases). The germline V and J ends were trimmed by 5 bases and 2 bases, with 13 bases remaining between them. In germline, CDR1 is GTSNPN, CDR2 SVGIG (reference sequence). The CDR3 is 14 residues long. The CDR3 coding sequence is TGTGCCTGGCTCGAAATAGGGGCTGGAAACACCATATATTTT. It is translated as CAWLEIGAGNTIYF.

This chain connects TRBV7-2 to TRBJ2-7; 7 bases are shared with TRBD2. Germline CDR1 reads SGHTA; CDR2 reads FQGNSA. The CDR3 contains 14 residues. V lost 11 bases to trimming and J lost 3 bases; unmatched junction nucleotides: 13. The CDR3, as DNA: TGTGCCTGCGGGACGGTGAGCGGGGTCTACGAGCAGTACTTC. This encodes CACGTVSGVYEQYF.

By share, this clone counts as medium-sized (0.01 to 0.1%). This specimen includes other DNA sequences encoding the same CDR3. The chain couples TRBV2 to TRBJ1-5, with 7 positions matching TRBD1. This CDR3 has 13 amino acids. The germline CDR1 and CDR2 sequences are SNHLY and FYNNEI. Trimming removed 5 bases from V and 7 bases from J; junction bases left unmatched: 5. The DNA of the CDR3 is TGTGCCAGCAGTTATACAGGGGACCAGCCCCAGCATTTT. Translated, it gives CASSYTGDQPQHF. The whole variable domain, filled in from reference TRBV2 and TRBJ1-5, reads EPEVTQTPSHQVTQMGQEVILRCVPISNHLYFYWYRQILGQKVEFLVSFYNNEISEKSEIFDDQFSVERPDGSNFTLKIRSTKLEDSAMYFCASSYTGDQPQHFGDGTRLSIL.

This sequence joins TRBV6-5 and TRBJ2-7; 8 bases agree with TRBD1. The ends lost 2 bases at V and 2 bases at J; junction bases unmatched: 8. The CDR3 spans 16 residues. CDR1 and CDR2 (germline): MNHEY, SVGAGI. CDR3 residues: CASSYDPDRVTYEQYF. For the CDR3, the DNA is TGTGCCAGCAGTTACGACCCGGACAGGGTAACCTACGAGCAGTACTTC.

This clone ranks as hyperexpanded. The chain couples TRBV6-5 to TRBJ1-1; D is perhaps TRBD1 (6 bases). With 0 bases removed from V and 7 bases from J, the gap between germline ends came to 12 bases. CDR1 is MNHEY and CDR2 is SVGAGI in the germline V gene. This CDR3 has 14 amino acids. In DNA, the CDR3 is TGTGCCAGCAGTTACTCCCAAGGGGGAAGTGAAGCTTTCTTT. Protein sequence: CASSYSQGGSEAFF.

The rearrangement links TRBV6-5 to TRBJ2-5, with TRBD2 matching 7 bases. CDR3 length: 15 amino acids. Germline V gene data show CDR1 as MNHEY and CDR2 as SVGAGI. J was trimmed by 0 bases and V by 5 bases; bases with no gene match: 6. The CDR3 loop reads CASSITGGYQETQYF. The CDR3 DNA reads TGTGCCAGCAGTATTACCGGGGGGTACCAAGAGACCCAGTACTTC.

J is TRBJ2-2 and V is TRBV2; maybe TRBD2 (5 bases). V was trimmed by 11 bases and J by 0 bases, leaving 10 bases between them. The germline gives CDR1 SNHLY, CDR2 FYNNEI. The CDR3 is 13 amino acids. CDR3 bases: TGTGCCGGACGCGGGTCGAACACCGGGGAGCTGTTTTTT. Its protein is CAGRGSNTGELFF.